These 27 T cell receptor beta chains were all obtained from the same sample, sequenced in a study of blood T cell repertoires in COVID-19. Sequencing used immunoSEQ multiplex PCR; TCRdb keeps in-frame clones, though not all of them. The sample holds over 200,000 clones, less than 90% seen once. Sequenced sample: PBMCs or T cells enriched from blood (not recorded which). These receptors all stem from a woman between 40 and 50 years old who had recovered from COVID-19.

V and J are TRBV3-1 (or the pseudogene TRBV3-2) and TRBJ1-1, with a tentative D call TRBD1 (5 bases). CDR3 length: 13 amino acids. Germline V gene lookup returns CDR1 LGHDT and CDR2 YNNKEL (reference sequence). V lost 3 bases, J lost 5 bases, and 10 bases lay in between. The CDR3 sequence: CASSHWGVTEAFF. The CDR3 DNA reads TGTGCCAGCAGCCATTGGGGGGTGACTGAAGCTTTCTTT.

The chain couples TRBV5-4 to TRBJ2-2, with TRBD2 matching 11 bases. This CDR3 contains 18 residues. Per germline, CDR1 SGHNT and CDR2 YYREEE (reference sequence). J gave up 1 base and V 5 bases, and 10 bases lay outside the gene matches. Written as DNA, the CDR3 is TGTGCCAGCAGTCGCGGACCTACTAGCGGGAGGAACACCGGGGAGCTGTTTTTT. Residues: CASSRGPTSGRNTGELFF.

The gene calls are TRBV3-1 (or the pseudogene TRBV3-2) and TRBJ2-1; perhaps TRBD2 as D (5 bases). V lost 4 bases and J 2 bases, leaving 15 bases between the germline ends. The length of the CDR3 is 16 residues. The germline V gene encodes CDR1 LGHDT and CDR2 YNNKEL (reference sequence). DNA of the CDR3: TGTGCCAGCAGCCTAGGTTGGGCGGGCCCCTACAATGAGCAGTTCTTC. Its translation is CASSLGWAGPYNEQFF.

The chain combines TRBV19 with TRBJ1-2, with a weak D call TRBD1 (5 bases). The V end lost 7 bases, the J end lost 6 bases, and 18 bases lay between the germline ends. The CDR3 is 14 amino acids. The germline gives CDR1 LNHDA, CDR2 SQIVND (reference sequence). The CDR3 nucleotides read TGTGCCAGTACCCCGGGACTTACTAGGCATGGCTACACCTTC. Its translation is CASTPGLTRHGYTF.

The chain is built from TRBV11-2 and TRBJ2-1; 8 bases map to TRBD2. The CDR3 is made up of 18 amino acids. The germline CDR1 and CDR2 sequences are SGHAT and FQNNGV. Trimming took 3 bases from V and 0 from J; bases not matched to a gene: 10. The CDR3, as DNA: TGTGCCAGCAGCTTTGTGGTTCTAGCGGGTAGCTCCTACAATGAGCAGTTCTTC. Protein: CASSFVVLAGSSYNEQFF.

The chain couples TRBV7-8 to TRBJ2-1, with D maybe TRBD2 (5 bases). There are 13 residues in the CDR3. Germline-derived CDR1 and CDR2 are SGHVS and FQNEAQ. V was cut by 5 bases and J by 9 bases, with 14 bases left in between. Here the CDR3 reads CASSLQQSGEQFF. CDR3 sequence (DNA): TGTGCCAGCAGCCTACAGCAAAGCGGTGAGCAGTTCTTC.

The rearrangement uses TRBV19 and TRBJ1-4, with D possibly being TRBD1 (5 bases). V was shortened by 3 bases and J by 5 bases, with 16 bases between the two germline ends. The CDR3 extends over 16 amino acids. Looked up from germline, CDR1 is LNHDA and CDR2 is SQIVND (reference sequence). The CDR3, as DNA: TGTGCCAGTAGTATGTTCTGGCAGGGAGGAAATGAAAAACTGTTTTTT. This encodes CASSMFWQGGNEKLFF. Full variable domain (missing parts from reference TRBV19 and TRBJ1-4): DGGITQSPKYLFRKEGQNVTLSCEQNLNHDAMYWYRQDPGQGLRLIYYSQIVNDFQKGDIAEGYSVSREKKESFPLTVTSAQKNPTAFYLCASSMFWQGGNEKLFFGSGTQLSVL.

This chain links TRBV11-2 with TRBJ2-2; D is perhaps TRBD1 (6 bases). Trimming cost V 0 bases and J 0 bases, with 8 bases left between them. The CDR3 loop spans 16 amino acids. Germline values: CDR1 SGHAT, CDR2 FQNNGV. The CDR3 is CASSLDWTANTGELFF. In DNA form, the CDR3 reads TGTGCCAGCAGCTTAGATTGGACAGCGAACACCGGGGAGCTGTTTTTT.

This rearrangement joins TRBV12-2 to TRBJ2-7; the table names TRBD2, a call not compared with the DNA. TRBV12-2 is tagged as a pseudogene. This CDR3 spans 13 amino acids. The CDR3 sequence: CARAGAGGGEQYV. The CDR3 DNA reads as TGTGCAAGGGCCGGGGCGGGAGGTGGAGAGCAGTACGTC.

The CDR3 is CASSLYPGLAGPLEQFF. The CDR3 DNA sequence: TGCGCCAGCAGCCTTTATCCGGGACTAGCGGGACCTCTAGAGCAGTTCTTC. V gene TRBV4-1 combines with J gene TRBJ2-1; 13 bases are a match to TRBD2. Germline V gives CDR1 MGHRA, CDR2 YSYEKL. CDR3 length equals 17 residues. V lost 4 bases and J lost 10; bases outside the gene matches: 13.

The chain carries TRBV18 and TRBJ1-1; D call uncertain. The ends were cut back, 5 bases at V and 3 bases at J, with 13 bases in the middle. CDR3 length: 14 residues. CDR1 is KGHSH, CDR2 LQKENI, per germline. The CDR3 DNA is TGTGCCAGCTCAAGGTCCATCGGAGACACTGAAGCTTTCTTT. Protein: CASSRSIGDTEAFF. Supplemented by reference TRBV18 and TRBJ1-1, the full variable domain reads NAGVMQNPRHLVRRRGQEARLRCSPMKGHSHVYWYRQLPEEGLKFMVYLQKENIIDESGMPKERFSAEFPKEGPSILRIQQVVRGDSAAYFCASSRSIGDTEAFFGQGTRLTVV.

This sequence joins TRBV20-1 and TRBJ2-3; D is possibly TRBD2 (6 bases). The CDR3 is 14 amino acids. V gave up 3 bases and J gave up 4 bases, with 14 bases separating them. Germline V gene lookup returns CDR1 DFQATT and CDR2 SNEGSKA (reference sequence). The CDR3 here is CSASQLTGADTQYF. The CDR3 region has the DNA TGCAGTGCTAGTCAACTCACGGGGGCAGATACGCAGTATTTT.

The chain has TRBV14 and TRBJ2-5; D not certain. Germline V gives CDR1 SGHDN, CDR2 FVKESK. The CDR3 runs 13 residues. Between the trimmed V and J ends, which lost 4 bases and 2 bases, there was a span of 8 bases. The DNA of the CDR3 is TGTGCCAGCAGCCCTGTCGGTCAAGAGACCCAGTACTTC. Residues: CASSPVGQETQYF.

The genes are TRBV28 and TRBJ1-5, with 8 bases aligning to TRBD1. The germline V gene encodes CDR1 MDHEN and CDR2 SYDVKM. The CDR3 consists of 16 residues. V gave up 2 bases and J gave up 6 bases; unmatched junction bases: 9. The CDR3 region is CASSLPDRELGQPQHF. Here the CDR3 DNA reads TGTGCCAGCAGTTTACCGGACAGGGAGCTGGGTCAGCCCCAGCATTTT.

The DNA for the CDR3 is TGTGCCAGCAGCTTTTCTAGGACTAGCGGGAGGGGGAGGGATACGCAGTATTTT. This codes for CASSFSRTSGRGRDTQYF. The chain joins TRBV27 to TRBJ2-3; TRBD2 matches at 15 bases. This CDR3 is 18 amino acids long. CDR1 MNHEY and CDR2 SMNVEV come from the germline V gene (reference sequence). V was pared by 6 bases and J by 6 bases, with 13 bases of the junction left unmatched.

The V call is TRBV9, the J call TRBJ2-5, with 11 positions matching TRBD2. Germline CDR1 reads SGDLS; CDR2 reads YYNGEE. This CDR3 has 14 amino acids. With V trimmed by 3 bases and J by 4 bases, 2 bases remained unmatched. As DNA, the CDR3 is TGTGCCAGCAGCGGTAGCGGGAGGGGAGAGACCCAGTACTTC. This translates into CASSGSGRGETQYF.

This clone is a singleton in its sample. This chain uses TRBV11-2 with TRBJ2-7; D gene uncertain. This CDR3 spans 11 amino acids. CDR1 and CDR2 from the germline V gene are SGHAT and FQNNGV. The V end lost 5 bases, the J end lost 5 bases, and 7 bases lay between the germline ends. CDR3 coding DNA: TGTGCCAGCAGCCCCCTACACGAGCAGTACTTC. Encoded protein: CASSPLHEQYF.

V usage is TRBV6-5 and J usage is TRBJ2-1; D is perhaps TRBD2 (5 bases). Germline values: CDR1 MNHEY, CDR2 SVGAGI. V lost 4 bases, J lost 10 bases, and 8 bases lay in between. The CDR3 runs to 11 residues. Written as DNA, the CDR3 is TGTGCCAGCAGTTCGGGGATCGAGCAGTTCTTC. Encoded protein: CASSSGIEQFF.

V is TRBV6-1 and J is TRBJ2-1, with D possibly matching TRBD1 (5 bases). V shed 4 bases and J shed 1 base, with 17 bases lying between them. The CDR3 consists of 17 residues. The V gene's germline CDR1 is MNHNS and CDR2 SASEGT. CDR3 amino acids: CASSAYGAGPSYNEQFF. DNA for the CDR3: TGTGCCAGCAGTGCTTATGGCGCAGGGCCTTCCTACAATGAGCAGTTCTTC.

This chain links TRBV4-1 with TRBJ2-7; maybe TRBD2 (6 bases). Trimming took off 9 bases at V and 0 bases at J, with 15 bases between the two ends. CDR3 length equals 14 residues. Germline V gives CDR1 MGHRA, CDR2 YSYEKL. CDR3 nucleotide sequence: TGCGCCAGTAGCAGGGACTTCAGCTCCTACGAGCAGTACGTC. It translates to CASSRDFSSYEQYV.

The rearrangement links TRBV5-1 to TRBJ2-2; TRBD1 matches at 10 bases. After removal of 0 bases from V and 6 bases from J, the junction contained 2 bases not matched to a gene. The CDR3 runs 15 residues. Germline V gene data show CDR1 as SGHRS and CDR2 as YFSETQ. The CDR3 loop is CASSLGGQGPGELFF. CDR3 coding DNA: TGCGCCAGCAGCTTGGGGGGACAGGGGCCCGGGGAGCTGTTTTTT.

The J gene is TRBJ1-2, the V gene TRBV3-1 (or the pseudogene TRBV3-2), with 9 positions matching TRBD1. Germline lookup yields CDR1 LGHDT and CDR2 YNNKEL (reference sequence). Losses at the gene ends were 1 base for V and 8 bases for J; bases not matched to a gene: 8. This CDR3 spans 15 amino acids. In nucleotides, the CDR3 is TGTGCCAGCAGCCAAGGCTGGGACAGGGTTGGCGGCTACACCTTC. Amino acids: CASSQGWDRVGGYTF.

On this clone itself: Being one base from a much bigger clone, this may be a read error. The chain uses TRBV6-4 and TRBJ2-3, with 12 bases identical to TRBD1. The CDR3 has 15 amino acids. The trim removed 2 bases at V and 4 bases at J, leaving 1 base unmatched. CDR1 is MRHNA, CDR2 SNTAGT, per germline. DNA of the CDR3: TGTGCCAGCAGTGACGGGACAGGGGGCTCAGATACGCAGTATTTT. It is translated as CASSDGTGGSDTQYF.

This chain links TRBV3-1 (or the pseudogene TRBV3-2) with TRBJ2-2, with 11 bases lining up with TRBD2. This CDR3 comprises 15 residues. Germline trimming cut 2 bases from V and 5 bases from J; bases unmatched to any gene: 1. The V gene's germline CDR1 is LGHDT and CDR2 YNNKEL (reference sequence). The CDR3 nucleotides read TGTGCCAGCAGCCAACTAGCGGGAGGTACCGGGGAGCTGTTTTTT. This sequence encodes CASSQLAGGTGELFF.

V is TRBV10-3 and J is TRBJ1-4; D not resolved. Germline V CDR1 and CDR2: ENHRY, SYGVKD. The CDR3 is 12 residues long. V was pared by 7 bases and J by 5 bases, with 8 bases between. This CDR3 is CAINSPNEKLFF. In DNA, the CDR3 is TGTGCCATCAACAGTCCAAATGAAAAACTGTTTTTT.

The CDR3 sequence is CASSLLNRADTEAFF. The CDR3 DNA follows: TGTGCCAGCAGTTTATTAAACAGGGCTGACACTGAAGCTTTCTTT. The chain uses TRBV28 and TRBJ1-1; a possible D gene is TRBD1 (6 bases). Per germline, CDR1 MDHEN and CDR2 SYDVKM. V dropped 1 base and J dropped 3 bases, with 12 bases sitting between them. This CDR3 contains 15 residues.

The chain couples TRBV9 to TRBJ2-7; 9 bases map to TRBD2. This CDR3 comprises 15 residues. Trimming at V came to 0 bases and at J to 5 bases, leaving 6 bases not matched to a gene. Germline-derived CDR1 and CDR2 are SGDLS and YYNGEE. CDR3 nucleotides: TGTGCCAGCAGCGTAGGGGTTAGCGGGAGAAACGAGCAGTACTTC. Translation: CASSVGVSGRNEQYF.